This TCR beta chain was obtained from a study of CD4 T cells in relation to SARS-CoV-2 and coronaviruses. As for the study in general: Shared crossreactive spike epitopes were mapped to their HLA restriction.

Assay: immunoSEQ multiplex PCR; the TCRdb copy retains only in-frame clones and omits some. The sample carries roughly 18,000 clones, around 80% recorded once. The unexposed donors gave CD4+ T cells in about 2011-2019, prior to COVID-19. The cells were cultured for over eight days before CD4+ T cells were isolated. Fresh IL-2 medium replaced half the medium on days 3 and 7. Germline-derived CDR1 and CDR2 are WSHSY and SAAADI. The CDR3 loop spans 14 amino acids. Trimming pared 3 bases from V and 4 bases from J, leaving 9 bases between. A word on this clone: Antigen specificity is unknown.

The receptor was isolated from a human donor in good health. Sequencing was performed on CD4+ T cells from PBMCs, cultured in vitro. The chain joins TRBV10-2 to TRBJ2-2; unclear D gene. The CDR3 loop is CASSESSTTGELFF. For the CDR3, the DNA is TGCGCCAGCAGTGAATCCAGCACCACCGGGGAGCTGTTTTTT.